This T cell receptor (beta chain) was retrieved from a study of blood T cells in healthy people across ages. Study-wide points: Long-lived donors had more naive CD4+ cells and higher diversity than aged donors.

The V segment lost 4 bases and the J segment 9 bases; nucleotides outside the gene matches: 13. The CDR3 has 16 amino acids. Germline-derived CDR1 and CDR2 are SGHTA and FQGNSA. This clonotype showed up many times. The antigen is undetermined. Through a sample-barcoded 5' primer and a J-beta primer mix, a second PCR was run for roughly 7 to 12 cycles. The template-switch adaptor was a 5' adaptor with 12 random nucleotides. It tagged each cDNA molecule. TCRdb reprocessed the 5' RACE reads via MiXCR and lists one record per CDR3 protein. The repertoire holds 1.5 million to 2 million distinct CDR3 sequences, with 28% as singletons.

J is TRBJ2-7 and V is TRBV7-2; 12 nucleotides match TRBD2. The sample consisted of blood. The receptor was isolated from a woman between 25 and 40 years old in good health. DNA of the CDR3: TGTGCCAGCAGCTATAACCCCCTAGCGGGAGGGGCGGGGCAGTACTTC. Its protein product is CASSYNPLAGGAGQYF.